The 30 T cell receptor beta chains reported below all come from one sample, sequenced in a study of cytomegalovirus exposure and HLA in healthy donors. Method: immunoSEQ multiplex PCR; TCRdb's copy keeps in-frame clones and lacks some. The table has more than 250,000 clones, roughly 90% seen once. Input material: PBMCs. The origin of the receptors is a woman aged 18-35 years in good health and CMV-seronegative.

This chain links TRBV10-2 with TRBJ1-1; TRBD1 is a possible D gene (6 bases). The CDR3 runs to 13 residues. Germline assignment: CDR1 WSHSY and CDR2 SAAADI. V shed 6 bases and J shed 6 bases, with 14 bases lying between them. The CDR3 DNA follows: TGCGCCAGCAGCGGGGTCGGACAGCCTGAAGCTTTCTTT. This encodes CASSGVGQPEAFF.

Only one count was recorded for this clone. The gene calls are TRBV29-1 and TRBJ1-2; no reliable D call. V dropped 0 bases and J dropped 7 bases, with 3 bases sitting between them. The CDR3 runs 10 residues. Germline V gene data show CDR1 as SQVTM and CDR2 as ANQGSEA. The CDR3 coding sequence is TGCAGCGTTGAAGACTCTGGCTACACCTTC. Translated: CSVEDSGYTF.

DNA for the CDR3: TGCGCCAGCGGTACCGGTGAGGTCACAGATACGCAGTATTTT. As protein: CASGTGEVTDTQYF. The chain employs TRBV5-1 and TRBJ2-3, with unresolved D. The V gene's germline CDR1 is SGHRS and CDR2 YFSETQ. The CDR3 has 14 amino acids. V lost 7 bases, J lost 2 bases, and 14 bases lay in between.

The chain has TRBV9 and TRBJ2-3; the D gene is possibly TRBD2 (6 bases). The CDR3 consists of 16 residues. The germline V gene encodes CDR1 SGDLS and CDR2 YYNGEE. Trimming stripped 3 bases from V and 5 bases from J, with 19 bases between. The CDR3 DNA reads TGTGCCAGCAGCGAAACCGGGACGGGAGTCATAGATACGCAGTATTTT. The encoded protein is CASSETGTGVIDTQYF.

This sequence joins TRBV5-1 and TRBJ2-5; 8 bases are a match to TRBD2. This CDR3 region has 15 residues. V lost 0 bases to trimming and J lost 2 bases; unmatched junction nucleotides: 3. Germline V gene lookup returns CDR1 SGHRS and CDR2 YFSETQ. CDR3 residues: CASSLVLAVQETQYF. The CDR3 nucleotides are TGCGCCAGCAGCTTGGTACTAGCGGTACAAGAGACCCAGTACTTC. Drawing the rest from reference TRBV5-1 and TRBJ2-5, the complete variable domain is KAGVTQTPRYLIKTRGQQVTLSCSPISGHRSVSWYQQTPGQGLQFLFEYFSETQRNKGNFPGRFSGRQFSNSRSEMNVSTLELGDSALYLCASSLVLAVQETQYFGPGTRLLVL.

The genes are TRBV29-1 and TRBJ1-2; the match to TRBD1 covers 9 bases. With V trimmed by 5 bases and J by 8 bases, 18 bases remained unmatched. Germline CDR1 is SQVTM and CDR2 is ANQGSEA. This CDR3 is 16 amino acids long. The CDR3 DNA reads TGCAGCGTTCTAAGGGTACAGGGGGCGCGGTCCGGCGGCTACACCTTC. As protein: CSVLRVQGARSGGYTF.

In its sample, this clone was seen a few times. This chain links TRBV19 with TRBJ2-2; a possible D gene is TRBD1 (6 bases). Trimming stripped 6 bases from V and 5 bases from J, with 13 bases between. The length of the CDR3 is 14 residues. Germline loops: CDR1 LNHDA, CDR2 SQIVND (reference sequence). CDR3: CASRPRTETGELFF. The CDR3 DNA reads as TGTGCCAGTAGGCCCAGGACAGAAACCGGGGAGCTGTTTTTT.

The CDR3: CASSLPGGEKLFF. In nucleotides, the CDR3 is TGTGCCAGCAGCCTTCCGGGAGGTGAAAAACTGTTTTTT. V gene TRBV14 combines with J gene TRBJ1-4, with D unclear. V was shortened by 4 bases and J by 7 bases, with 10 bases between the two germline ends. The CDR3 length is 13 residues. CDR1 SGHDN and CDR2 FVKESK come from the germline V gene.

V and J are TRBV6-5 and TRBJ2-1, with D hard to call. The V end lost 0 bases, the J end lost 2 bases, and 11 bases lay between the germline ends. The V gene's germline CDR1 is MNHEY and CDR2 SVGAGI. CDR3 length: 16 amino acids. The CDR3 spells CASSYSSSSPYNEQFF. The CDR3, as DNA: TGTGCCAGCAGTTACTCGAGTAGCTCACCCTACAATGAGCAGTTCTTC.

The rearrangement links TRBV10-3 to TRBJ2-2, with D tentatively TRBD2 (5 bases). V lost 8 bases and J 7 bases, leaving 14 bases between the germline ends. This CDR3 is 13 amino acids long. CDR1 ENHRY and CDR2 SYGVKD come from the germline V gene. Here the CDR3 DNA reads TGTGCCATCCACGAGGGCAGTGGCGGGGAGCTGTTTTTT. Translated: CAIHEGSGGELFF.

A word on this clone: The sample has other DNA sequences that encode this CDR3 too. This chain joins TRBV4-3 and TRBJ2-3, with TRBD2 matching 10 bases. This CDR3 has 16 residues. Germline loops: CDR1 LGHNA, CDR2 YSLEER. V shed 0 bases, J shed 5 bases, and the junction held 5 bases outside the gene matches. CDR3 in amino acids: CASSQDLAGVGDTQYF. CDR3 nucleotides: TGCGCCAGCAGCCAAGATCTAGCGGGAGTCGGAGATACGCAGTATTTT.

J is TRBJ2-7 and V is TRBV2; TRBD1 is a possible D gene (6 bases). Trimming took 7 bases from V and 4 from J, leaving 17 bases between them. This CDR3 has 14 amino acids. Germline CDR1 SNHLY, CDR2 FYNNEI. The CDR3 loop reads CASKTGRGLYEQYF. The DNA of the CDR3 is TGTGCCAGCAAAACCGGCAGGGGATTATACGAGCAGTACTTC.

The V and J genes are TRBV23-1 and TRBJ2-7; TRBD2 is a possible D gene (6 bases). TRBV23-1 is designated an ORF whose function remains uncertain. V lost 2 bases and J lost 0, with 14 bases in between. The CDR3 contains 16 residues. The CDR3 here is CASSQLGTVSSYEQYF. As DNA, the CDR3 is TGCGCCAGCAGTCAACTAGGGACTGTGAGCTCCTACGAGCAGTACTTC.

V is TRBV7-8 and J is TRBJ2-5, with 9 bases matching TRBD1. Germline V lookup: CDR1 SGHVS, CDR2 FQNEAQ. CDR3 size: 15 residues. Trimming removed 2 bases from V and 5 bases from J; junction bases left unmatched: 6. CDR3 nucleotides: TGTGCCAGCAGCTTACCAGGACAGGGGCTCGAGACCCAGTACTTC. It codes for CASSLPGQGLETQYF.

The chain is built from TRBV7-8 and TRBJ1-5; D is unclear. The CDR3 is 16 amino acids. Germline CDR1 SGHVS, CDR2 FQNEAQ. Trimming removed 8 bases at V and 6 bases at J, with 23 bases between. CDR3 loop: CASGKGGSGVVQPQHF. CDR3 in DNA: TGTGCCAGCGGCAAAGGAGGGAGTGGGGTCGTTCAGCCCCAGCATTTT.

This chain connects TRBV14 to TRBJ2-7; TRBD1 matches 8 bases. The junction had 4 bases not matched to a gene; V was cut back by 4 bases and J by 2 bases. CDR3 length: 14 amino acids. The germline V gene encodes CDR1 SGHDN and CDR2 FVKESK. The CDR3: CASSPRTGTYEQYF. The CDR3, as DNA: TGTGCCAGCAGCCCGCGGACAGGGACCTACGAGCAGTACTTC.

The rearrangement links TRBV7-8 to TRBJ2-5; 9 bases agree with TRBD1. In germline, CDR1 is SGHVS, CDR2 FQNEAQ. V gave up 7 bases and J gave up 6 bases; unmatched junction bases: 9. The CDR3 runs 14 residues. The CDR3 protein is CASNRDRVGKTQYF. CDR3 bases: TGTGCCAGCAACAGGGACAGGGTGGGGAAGACCCAGTACTTC.

The chain joins TRBV7-9 to TRBJ2-5; D remains ambiguous. V lost 9 bases and J 5 bases, leaving 7 bases between the germline ends. This CDR3 spans 10 amino acids. Germline V gives CDR1 SEHNR, CDR2 FQNEAQ (reference sequence). The chain's CDR3 is CARGSETQYF. The DNA for the CDR3 is TGTGCCAGGGGCTCTGAGACCCAGTACTTC.

This clone was picked up one time. The chain recombines TRBV4-3 with TRBJ1-3, with 7 bases matching TRBD1. This CDR3 has 18 amino acids. Trimming at V came to 0 bases and at J to 0 bases, leaving 8 bases not matched to a gene. The germline V gene encodes CDR1 LGHNA and CDR2 YSLEER. The CDR3 DNA follows: TGCGCCAGCAGCCAAGAACCCGGGACAGAGATCTCTGGAAACACCATATATTTT. It translates to CASSQEPGTEISGNTIYF.

The CDR3: CASSLNRDTKIYEQYF. The CDR3 coding sequence is TGCGCCAGCAGCCTAAACCGGGACACAAAAATCTACGAGCAGTACTTC. V is TRBV5-1 and J is TRBJ2-7; D may be TRBD1 (6 bases). V lost 4 bases to trimming and J lost 3 bases, with 20 bases between them. The CDR3 is 16 residues long. The V gene's germline CDR1 is SGHRS and CDR2 YFSETQ.

This rearrangement joins TRBV5-6 to TRBJ2-3, with TRBD2 matching 14 bases. Germline V gene data show CDR1 as SGHDT and CDR2 as YYEEEE. V dropped 4 bases and J dropped 0; count of bases not matched to a gene: 7. There are 18 residues in the CDR3. The CDR3 loop is CASSTRLAGGLSTDTQYF. The DNA for the CDR3 is TGTGCCAGCAGCACCCGACTAGCGGGAGGGCTGAGCACAGATACGCAGTATTTT. The full variable domain, its missing parts supplied by reference TRBV5-6 and TRBJ2-3, is DAGVTQSPTHLIKTRGQQVTLRCSPKSGHDTVSWYQQALGQGPQFIFQYYEEEERQRGNFPDRFSGHQFPNYSSELNVNALLLGDSALYLCASSTRLAGGLSTDTQYFGPGTRLTVL.

The chain uses TRBV5-1 and TRBJ1-1; 7 nucleotides agree with TRBD1. The V and J ends lost 3 bases and 0 bases, in that order; junction bases with no gene match: 11. Looked up from germline, CDR1 is SGHRS and CDR2 is YFSETQ. The CDR3 runs to 17 residues. For the CDR3, the DNA is TGCGCCAGCAGCTCAACACAGGGGAAAGAAATGAACACTGAAGCTTTCTTT. This codes for CASSSTQGKEMNTEAFF.

The chain is built from TRBV2 and TRBJ2-7, with 10 bases matching TRBD1. The germline V gene has CDR1 SNHLY and CDR2 FYNNEI. Trimming cost V 9 bases and J 4 bases; bases outside gene matches: 9. The length of the CDR3 is 14 residues. The CDR3 nucleotides are TGTGCCAGACAGAGACAGGGGGCGGAATACGAGCAGTACTTC. Translation gives CARQRQGAEYEQYF.

The J gene is TRBJ2-2, the V gene TRBV29-1; 8 bases agree with TRBD1. The length of the CDR3 is 17 residues. Trimming took 2 bases from V and 3 from J; bases not matched to a gene: 11. Germline-derived CDR1 and CDR2 are SQVTM and ANQGSEA. CDR3 DNA sequence: TGCAGCGTTGAATCCACTCAGGGGGCCCGGGACACCGGGGAGCTGTTTTTT. Translating gives CSVESTQGARDTGELFF.

The genes are TRBV19 and TRBJ2-7; D is ambiguous. The CDR3 spans 13 residues. Germline loops: CDR1 LNHDA, CDR2 SQIVND (reference sequence). Trimming removed 5 bases at V and 1 base at J, with 9 bases between. The CDR3, as DNA: TGTGCCAGTAGTCTGTCCTCTTCCTACGAGCAGTACTTC. Translating it yields CASSLSSSYEQYF.

The chain recombines TRBV7-2 with TRBJ1-5, with TRBD1 matching 7 bases. Germline V lookup: CDR1 SGHTA, CDR2 FQGNSA. The CDR3 is 14 residues long. V shed 5 bases and J 7 bases; nucleotides not matched to a gene: 8. CDR3 residues: CASSPQGSGQPQHF. In nucleotides, the CDR3 is TGTGCCAGCAGCCCACAGGGGTCGGGCCAGCCCCAGCATTTT.

V and J are TRBV28 and TRBJ1-2; TRBD1 aligns across 7 bases. The CDR3 runs 15 residues. With 2 bases clipped from V and 7 bases from J, the junction kept 10 bases outside the gene matches. CDR1 MDHEN and CDR2 SYDVKM come from the germline V gene. In nucleotides, the CDR3 is TGTGCCAGCAGTTTAGGGCGACAGGGTTTGGGTGGCTACACCTTC. This encodes CASSLGRQGLGGYTF.

This clone has a single count. This sequence joins TRBV2 and TRBJ1-5, with no clear D. Germline CDR1 SNHLY, CDR2 FYNNEI. Between the trimmed V and J ends, which lost 9 bases and 5 bases, there was a span of 20 bases. The CDR3 extends over 15 amino acids. CDR3 sequence: CASTRRGNVDQPQHF. CDR3 nucleotide sequence: TGTGCCAGTACCCGACGCGGCAATGTCGATCAGCCCCAGCATTTT.

J is TRBJ2-7 and V is TRBV5-1; D is ambiguous. CDR3 length: 18 amino acids. Germline CDR1 is SGHRS and CDR2 is YFSETQ. Trimming cost V 4 bases and J 2 bases, with 25 bases left between them. This CDR3 is CASSPGFFPAKHPYEQYF. DNA of the CDR3: TGCGCCAGCAGCCCCGGGTTTTTCCCCGCTAAGCACCCCTACGAGCAGTACTTC.

This clone was found many times. The chain uses TRBV20-1 and TRBJ2-1; TRBD1 aligns across 7 bases. The J segment lost 12 bases and the V segment lost 5 bases, leaving 4 bases of the junction unmatched. The germline V gene encodes CDR1 DFQATT and CDR2 SNEGSKA (reference sequence). The CDR3 covers 10 residues. CDR3 in DNA: TGCAGTGCTCTAGGACAGGCGCAGTTCTTC. Its translation is CSALGQAQFF.